These T cell receptor beta chains were read from a single sample in a study of somatic mutations in cytotoxic T cells in rheumatoid arthritis. Sequenced by immunoSEQ multiplex PCR; TCRdb stores in-frame clones only, minus some. The sample contains about 6,700 clones, roughly 75% of which appear only once. Sequenced: CD8+ T cells sorted from blood. The origin of the receptors is a woman aged 55-69 years in good health. CDR3s include the opening cysteine and the closing phenylalanine or tryptophan. Fields, in order: J gene, D gene, V gene, clone size, CDR3 DNA, CDR3 protein. A D gene is named only where the DNA matches it firmly. Expanded clones get a size class; other rows say once, few or many, or leave the size out.

TRBJ2-1	NA	TRBV6-5	NA	TGTGCCAGCAGTTACCCAGGGTCGTCGAATGAGCAGTTCTTC	CASSYPGSSNEQFF
TRBJ1-1	NA	TRBV4-3	NA	TGCGCCAGCAGCCAAGGGCCTTCTCAAGACACTGAAGCTTTCTTT	CASSQGPSQDTEAFF
TRBJ2-3	TRBD2	TRBV28	NA	TGTGCCAGCAGCACCGGGACTAGCGGGATTAAAGGCACAGATACGCAGTATTTT	CASSTGTSGIKGTDTQYF
TRBJ2-1	NA	TRBV25-1	NA	TGTGCCAGCAGTGAAAGTTGGGGGAACGGGGGCTCCTACAATGAGCAGTTCTTC	CASSESWGNGGSYNEQFF
TRBJ2-2	TRBD1	TRBV27	NA	TGTGCCAGCCGTTTCGCCATAACAGGGGGTACCGGGGAGCTGTTTTTT	CASRFAITGGTGELFF
TRBJ2-5	NA	TRBV7-6	NA	TGTGCCAGCAGCTTAGCTTCGGGGGGCCTGGGTGGGACCCAGTACTTC	CASSLASGGLGGTQYF
TRBJ2-7	NA	TRBV27	few	TGTGCCAGCAGTTTAGGGCACAGGTATTACGAGCAGTACTTC	CASSLGHRYYEQYF
TRBJ2-1	NA	TRBV10-2	NA	TGCGCCAGCAGGCCAACAGGGACCATCTACAATGAGCAGTTCTTC	CASRPTGTIYNEQFF
TRBJ2-2	TRBD1	TRBV27	NA	TGTGCCAGCAGTGAGCTCGACAGGGGGGTTGGCACCGGGGAGCTGTTTTTT	CASSELDRGVGTGELFF
TRBJ1-3	NA	TRBV7-9	NA	TGTGCCAGCAGCCGGAGGACGGATCGAAACACCATATATTTT	CASSRRTDRNTIYF
TRBJ1-1	NA	TRBV4-3	NA	TGCGCCAGCAGCCAAGTGTTCGACACTGAAGCTTTCTTT	CASSQVFDTEAFF
TRBJ2-3	TRBD2	TRBV7-9	NA	TGTGCCAGCAGCTCAAGCGGGGGGGGGTCGCTCACAGATACGCAGTATTTT	CASSSSGGGSLTDTQYF
TRBJ1-4	TRBD1	TRBV27	NA	TGTGCCAGCAGAACCGGGACAGGGACTGAAAAACTGTTTTTT	CASRTGTGTEKLFF
TRBJ2-7	TRBD1	TRBV4-1	NA	TGCGCCAGCAGCCCCAGGGGGCAGCCCTACGAGCAGTACTTC	CASSPRGQPYEQYF
TRBJ2-7	TRBD2	TRBV4-3	NA	TGCGCCAGCAGCCAAGGAAGCGGGAGATCCTACGAGCAGTACTTC	CASSQGSGRSYEQYF
TRBJ2-1	TRBD2	TRBV6-1	NA	TGTGCCAGCAGTGTTAGCGGGGGGGCCAATGAGCAGTTCTTC	CASSVSGGANEQFF
TRBJ2-1	TRBD2	TRBV25-1	NA	TGTGCCAGCAGTGAATTCGGGGGGGCCTACAATGAGCAGTTCTTC	CASSEFGGAYNEQFF
TRBJ2-1	NA	TRBV18	NA	TGTGCCAGCTCACCACCGGGACTTTACAATGAGCAGTTCTTC	CASSPPGLYNEQFF
TRBJ2-1	TRBD1	TRBV6-1	NA	TGTGCCAGCAGTGAAGTCGACAGGGGGCCCGGCTGGTTAGGTAATGAGCAGTTCTTC	CASSEVDRGPGWLGNEQFF
TRBJ2-3	TRBD2	TRBV15	NA	TGTGCCACCAGCATCACTAGCGGGGCCCCAGATACGCAGTATTTT	CATSITSGAPDTQYF
TRBJ1-5	NA	TRBV27	few	TGTGCCAGCAGACTAGTATCGGGACACCATCAGCCCCAGCATTTT	CASRLVSGHHQPQHF
TRBJ1-2	NA	TRBV2	NA	TGTGCCAGCATCGACGGGGGTTTTGGCTACACCTTC	CASIDGGFGYTF
TRBJ2-7	TRBD2	TRBV4-1	NA	TGCGCCAGCAGCCAAGATTCGGGGGGATCCTACGAGCAGTACTTC	CASSQDSGGSYEQYF
TRBJ2-5	TRBD2	TRBV7-8	NA	TGTGCCAGCAGCTTAGGTGCTAGCGGGAGTTTTGTTGAAGAGACCCAGTACTTC	CASSLGASGSFVEETQYF
TRBJ2-5	TRBD2	TRBV5-6	NA	TGTGCCAGCAGCTGGGCACTAGCGGGGGTCCAAGAGACCCAGTACTTC	CASSWALAGVQETQYF